This TCR beta chain was identified during a study of blood T cell repertoires in COVID-19. Background on the study: Collection of acute and convalescent COVID-19 samples took place in the United States, Italy and Spain. T cells, B-cell-depleted T cells, or PBMCs supplied cDNA or gDNA.

The CDR3 runs to 15 residues. V lost 4 bases to trimming and J lost 4 bases; unmatched junction nucleotides: 7. The germline V gene has CDR1 SGHTA and CDR2 FQGTGA. Seattle patient enrollment occurred during active infection, with longitudinal follow-up thereafter. Original methodology: Estimation of nucleated cell counts relied on the amplification of reference gene primers. Sequencing was performed with immunoSEQ multiplex PCR; in TCRdb, only in-frame clones are kept and a portion is missing. That table is the source of V, J and clone size, and D and trimming were worked out from the DNA. This repertoire shows about 250,000 clones, around 90% found once; its top ten account for 2.1%.

The receptor was derived from an older woman with COVID-19, enrolled during active disease. V gene TRBV7-3 combines with J gene TRBJ2-5, with 9 bases lining up with TRBD1. The sequenced sample was peripheral blood. This CDR3 is CASSWGQGSGETQYF. CDR3 in DNA: TGTGCCAGCAGCTGGGGACAGGGCTCGGGAGAGACCCAGTACTTC. The full variable domain, completed using reference TRBV7-3 and TRBJ2-5, is GAGVSQTPSNKVTEKGKYVELRCDPISGHTALYWYRQSLGQGPEFLIYFQGTGAADDSGLPNDRFFAVRPEGSVSTLKIQRTERGDSAVYLCASSWGQGSGETQYFGPGTRLLVL.